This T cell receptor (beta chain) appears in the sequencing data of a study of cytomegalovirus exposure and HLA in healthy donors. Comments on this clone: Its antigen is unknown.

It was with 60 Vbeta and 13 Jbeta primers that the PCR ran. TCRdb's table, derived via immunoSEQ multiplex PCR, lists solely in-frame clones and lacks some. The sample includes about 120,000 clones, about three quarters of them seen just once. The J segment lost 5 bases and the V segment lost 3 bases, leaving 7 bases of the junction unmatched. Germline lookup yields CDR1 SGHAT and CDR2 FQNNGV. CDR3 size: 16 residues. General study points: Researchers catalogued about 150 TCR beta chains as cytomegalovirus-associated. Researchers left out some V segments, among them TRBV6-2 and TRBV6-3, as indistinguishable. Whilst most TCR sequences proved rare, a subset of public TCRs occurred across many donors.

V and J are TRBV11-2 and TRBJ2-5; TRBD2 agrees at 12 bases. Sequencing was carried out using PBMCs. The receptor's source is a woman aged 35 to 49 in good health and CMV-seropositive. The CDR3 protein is CASSFSSGRVRETQYF. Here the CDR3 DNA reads TGTGCCAGCAGCTTCTCTAGCGGGAGGGTGCGTGAGACCCAGTACTTC.